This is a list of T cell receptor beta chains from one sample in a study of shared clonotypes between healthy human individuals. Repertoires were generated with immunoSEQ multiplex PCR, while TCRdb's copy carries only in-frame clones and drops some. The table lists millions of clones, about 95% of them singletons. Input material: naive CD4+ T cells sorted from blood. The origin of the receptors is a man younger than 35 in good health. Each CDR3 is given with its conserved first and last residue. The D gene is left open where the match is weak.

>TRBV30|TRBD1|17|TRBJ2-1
CASDRGGPAPSYNEQFF
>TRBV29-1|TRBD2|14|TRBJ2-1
CSVEGTSKSGQQFF
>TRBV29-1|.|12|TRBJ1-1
CSTCCENTEAFF
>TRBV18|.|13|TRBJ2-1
CASSPLWGGEQFF
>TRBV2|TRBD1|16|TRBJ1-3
CASSENGQGGGNTIYF
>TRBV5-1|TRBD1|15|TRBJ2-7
CASRTGGSGRYEQYF
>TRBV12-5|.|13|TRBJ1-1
CASGSSGATEAFF
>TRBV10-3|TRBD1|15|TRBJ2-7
CAISPGTGVVYEQYF
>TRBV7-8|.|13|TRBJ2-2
CATSIRGTGELFF
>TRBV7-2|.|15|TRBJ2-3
CASSLVGIRTDTQYF
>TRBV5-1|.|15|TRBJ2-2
CASRVLASSTGELFF
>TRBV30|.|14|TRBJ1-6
CAWGAGAYNSPLHF
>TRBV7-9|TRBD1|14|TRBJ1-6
CASSRGQGESPLHF
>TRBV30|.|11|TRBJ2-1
CALGRQNEQFF
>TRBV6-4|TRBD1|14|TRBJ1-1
CASSDGTGRTEAFF
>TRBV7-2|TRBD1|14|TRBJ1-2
CASSSRTGTYGYTF
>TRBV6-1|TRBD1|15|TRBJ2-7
CASRQGRTGSYEQYF
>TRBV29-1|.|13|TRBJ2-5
CSADRGSQETQYF
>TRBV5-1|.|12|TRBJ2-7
CASSLSREEQYF
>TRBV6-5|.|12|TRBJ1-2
CASSYPGYGYTF
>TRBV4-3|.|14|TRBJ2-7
CASSQDPTGYEQYF
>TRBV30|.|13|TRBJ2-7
CAWSVRGAGEQYF
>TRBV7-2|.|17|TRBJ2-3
CASSSPRALRGGDTQYF
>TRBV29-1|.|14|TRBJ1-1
CSVDRAPRKSEAFF
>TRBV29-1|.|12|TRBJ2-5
CSVALLEETQYF
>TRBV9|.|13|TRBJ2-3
CASSVEAGSPQYF
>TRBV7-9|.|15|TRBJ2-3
CASSSAVRNTDTQYF
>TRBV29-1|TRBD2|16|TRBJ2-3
CSVGSGLADRTDTQYF
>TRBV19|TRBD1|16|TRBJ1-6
CASSFTPQGASSPLHF
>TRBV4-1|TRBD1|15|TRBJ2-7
CASSRDRGGTYEQYF
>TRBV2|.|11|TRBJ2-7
CASSGSYEQYF
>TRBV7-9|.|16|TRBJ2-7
CASSLALAGGGDEQYF
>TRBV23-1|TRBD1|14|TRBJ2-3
CALPLQGVTDTQYF
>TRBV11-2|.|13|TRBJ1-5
CASSPDRNQPQHF
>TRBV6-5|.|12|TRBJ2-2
CASSRVIGELFF
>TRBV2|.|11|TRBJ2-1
CANNLAGKQFF
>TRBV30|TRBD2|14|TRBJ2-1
CAWSKRGGLMGQFF
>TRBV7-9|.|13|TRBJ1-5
CASSFLRDQPQHF